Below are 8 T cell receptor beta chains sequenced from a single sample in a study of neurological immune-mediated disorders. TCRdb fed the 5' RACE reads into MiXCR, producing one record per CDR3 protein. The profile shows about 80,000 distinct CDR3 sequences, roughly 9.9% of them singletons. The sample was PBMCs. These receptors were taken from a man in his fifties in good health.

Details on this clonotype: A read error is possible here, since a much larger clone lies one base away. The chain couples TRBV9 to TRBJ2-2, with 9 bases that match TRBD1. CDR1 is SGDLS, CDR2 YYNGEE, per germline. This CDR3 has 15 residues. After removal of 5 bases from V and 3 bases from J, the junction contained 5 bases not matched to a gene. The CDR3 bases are TGTGCCAGCAGGGGGGACAGGGCGGACACCGGGGAGCTGTTTTTT. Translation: CASRGDRADTGELFF.

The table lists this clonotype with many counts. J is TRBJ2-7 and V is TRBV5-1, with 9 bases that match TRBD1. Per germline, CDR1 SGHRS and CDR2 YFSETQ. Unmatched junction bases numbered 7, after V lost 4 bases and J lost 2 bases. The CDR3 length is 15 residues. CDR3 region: CASSLGQGMTYEQYF. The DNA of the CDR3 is TGCGCCAGCAGCCTCGGACAGGGGATGACCTACGAGCAGTACTTC. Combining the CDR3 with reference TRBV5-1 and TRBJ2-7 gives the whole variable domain KAGVTQTPRYLIKTRGQQVTLSCSPISGHRSVSWYQQTPGQGLQFLFEYFSETQRNKGNFPGRFSGRQFSNSRSEMNVSTLELGDSALYLCASSLGQGMTYEQYFGPGTRLTVT.

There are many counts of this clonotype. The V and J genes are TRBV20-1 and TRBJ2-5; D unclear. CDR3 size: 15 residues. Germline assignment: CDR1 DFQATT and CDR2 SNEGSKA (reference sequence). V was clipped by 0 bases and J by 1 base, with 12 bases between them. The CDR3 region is CSARDSNGVQETQYF. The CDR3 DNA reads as TGCAGTGCTAGAGATTCGAACGGAGTCCAAGAGACCCAGTACTTC.

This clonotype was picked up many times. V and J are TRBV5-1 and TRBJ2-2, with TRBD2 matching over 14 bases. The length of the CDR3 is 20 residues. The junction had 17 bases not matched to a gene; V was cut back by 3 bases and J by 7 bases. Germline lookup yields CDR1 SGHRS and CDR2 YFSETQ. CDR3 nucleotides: TGCGCCAGCAGCTCTTTACCCCTGGGACTAGCGGGAGCGGTCGGCGGGGAGCTGTTTTTT. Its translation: CASSSLPLGLAGAVGGELFF. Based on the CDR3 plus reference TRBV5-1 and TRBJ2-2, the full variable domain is KAGVTQTPRYLIKTRGQQVTLSCSPISGHRSVSWYQQTPGQGLQFLFEYFSETQRNKGNFPGRFSGRQFSNSRSEMNVSTLELGDSALYLCASSSLPLGLAGAVGGELFFGEGSRLTVL.

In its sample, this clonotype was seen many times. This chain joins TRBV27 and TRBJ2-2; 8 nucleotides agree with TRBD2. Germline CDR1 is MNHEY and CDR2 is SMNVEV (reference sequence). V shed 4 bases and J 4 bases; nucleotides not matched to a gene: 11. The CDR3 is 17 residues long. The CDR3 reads CASSSPGGPRGTGELFF. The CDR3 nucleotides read TGTGCCAGCAGTTCCCCGGGAGGGCCTCGGGGCACCGGGGAGCTGTTTTTT.

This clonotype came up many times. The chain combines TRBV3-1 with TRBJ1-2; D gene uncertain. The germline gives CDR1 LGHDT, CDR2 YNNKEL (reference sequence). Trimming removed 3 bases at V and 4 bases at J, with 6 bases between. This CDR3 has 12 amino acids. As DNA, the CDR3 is TGTGCCAGCAGCCAGGCCGTCTATGGCTACACCTTC. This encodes CASSQAVYGYTF.

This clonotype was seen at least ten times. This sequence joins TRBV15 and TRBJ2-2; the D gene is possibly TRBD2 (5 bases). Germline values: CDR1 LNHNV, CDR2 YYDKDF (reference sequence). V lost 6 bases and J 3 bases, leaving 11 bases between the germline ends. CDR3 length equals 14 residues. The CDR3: CATRLASHTGELFF. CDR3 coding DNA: TGTGCCACCAGGCTAGCTAGCCACACCGGGGAGCTGTTTTTT.

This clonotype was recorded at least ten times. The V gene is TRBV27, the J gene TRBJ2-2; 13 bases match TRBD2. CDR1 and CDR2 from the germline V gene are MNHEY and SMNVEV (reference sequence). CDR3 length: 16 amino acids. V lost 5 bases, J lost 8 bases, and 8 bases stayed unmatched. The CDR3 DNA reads TGTGCCAGCAGTCCTGGGACTAGCGGGGTTCAGGGGGAGCTGTTTTTT. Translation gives CASSPGTSGVQGELFF.